The source of this T cell receptor beta chain is a study of T cell changes during pregnancy in multiple sclerosis. Generated by immunoSEQ multiplex PCR, the TCRdb table keeps only in-frame clones and is missing some. The data hold about 100,000 clones, with over 80% observed a single time. The CDR3 spans 18 residues. The germline CDR1 and CDR2 sequences are ENHRY and SYGVKD. The junction had 20 bases not matched to a gene; V was cut back by 6 bases and J by 7 bases. The receptor comes from a female donor with multiple sclerosis, enrolled in a pregnancy study. The source material was peripheral blood, sampled after pregnancy. The chain recombines TRBV10-3 with TRBJ2-1, with 8 bases matching TRBD2. Here the CDR3 DNA reads TGTGCCATCAGCCCGAGGGAGGCTAGCGGGCGAAGAGGGAATGAGCAGTTCTTC. Its protein product is CAISPREASGRRGNEQFF.